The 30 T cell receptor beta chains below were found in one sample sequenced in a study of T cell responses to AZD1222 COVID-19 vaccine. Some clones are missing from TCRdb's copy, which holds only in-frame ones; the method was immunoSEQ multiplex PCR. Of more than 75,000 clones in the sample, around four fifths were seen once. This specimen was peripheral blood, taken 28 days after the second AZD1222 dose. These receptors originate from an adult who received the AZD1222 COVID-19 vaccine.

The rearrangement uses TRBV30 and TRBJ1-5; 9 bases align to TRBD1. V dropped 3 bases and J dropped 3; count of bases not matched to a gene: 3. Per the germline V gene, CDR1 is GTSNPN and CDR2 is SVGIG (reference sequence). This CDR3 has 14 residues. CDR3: CAWRQGADNQPQHF. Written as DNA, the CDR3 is TGTGCCTGGAGACAGGGGGCGGACAATCAGCCCCAGCATTTT.

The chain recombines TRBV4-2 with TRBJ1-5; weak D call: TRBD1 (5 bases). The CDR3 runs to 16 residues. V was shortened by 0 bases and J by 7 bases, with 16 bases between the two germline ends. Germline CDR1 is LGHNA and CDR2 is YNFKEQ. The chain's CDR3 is CASSQDWGIEGQPQHF. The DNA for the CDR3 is TGTGCCAGCAGCCAAGATTGGGGGATAGAGGGCCAGCCCCAGCATTTT.

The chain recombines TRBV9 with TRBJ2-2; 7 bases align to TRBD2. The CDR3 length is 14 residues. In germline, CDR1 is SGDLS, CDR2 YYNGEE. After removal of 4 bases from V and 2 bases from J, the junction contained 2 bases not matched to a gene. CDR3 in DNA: TGTGCCAGCAGCCTAGCGGTAAACACCGGGGAGCTGTTTTTT. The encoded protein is CASSLAVNTGELFF.

The CDR3 nucleotides are TGTGCCAGCAGACCCCCGAGGCCCAGTAATGAAAAACTGTTTTTT. Translating gives CASRPPRPSNEKLFF. This chain connects TRBV7-9 to TRBJ1-4, with D hard to call. Trimming pared 6 bases from V and 4 bases from J, leaving 15 bases between. This CDR3 contains 15 residues. Germline loops: CDR1 SEHNR, CDR2 FQNEAQ (reference sequence).

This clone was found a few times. The CDR3, as DNA: TGCGCCAGCAGCCAATTACCCGGGGACAGGGGATACGAGCAGTACTTC. Amino acids: CASSQLPGDRGYEQYF. V is TRBV4-3 and J is TRBJ2-7; 10 positions agree with TRBD1. The CDR3 sequence is 16 residues long. Per the germline V gene, CDR1 is LGHNA and CDR2 is YSLEER. Germline trimming cut 2 bases from V and 4 bases from J; bases unmatched to any gene: 8.

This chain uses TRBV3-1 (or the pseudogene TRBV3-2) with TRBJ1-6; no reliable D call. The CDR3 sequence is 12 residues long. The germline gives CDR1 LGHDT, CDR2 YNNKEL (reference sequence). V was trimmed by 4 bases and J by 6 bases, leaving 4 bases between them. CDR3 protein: CASSRGNSPLHF. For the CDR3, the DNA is TGTGCCAGCAGCCGAGGTAATTCACCCCTCCACTTT.

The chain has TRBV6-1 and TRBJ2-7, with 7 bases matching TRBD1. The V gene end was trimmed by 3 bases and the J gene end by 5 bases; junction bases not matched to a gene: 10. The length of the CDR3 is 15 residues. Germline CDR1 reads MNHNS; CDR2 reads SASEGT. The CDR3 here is CASSDTGAWVHEQYF. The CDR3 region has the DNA TGTGCCAGCAGTGACACAGGGGCTTGGGTCCACGAGCAGTACTTC.

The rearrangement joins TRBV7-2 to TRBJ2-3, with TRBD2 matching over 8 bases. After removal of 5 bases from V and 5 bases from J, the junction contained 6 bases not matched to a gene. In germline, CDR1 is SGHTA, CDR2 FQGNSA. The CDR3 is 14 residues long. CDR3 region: CASSVSGAEDTQYF. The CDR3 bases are TGTGCCAGCAGCGTTAGCGGGGCCGAAGATACGCAGTATTTT.

The CDR3 region has the DNA TGTGCCATCAGTGAGAGGGGGGGGTTGAACACTGAAGCTTTCTTT. It yields the protein CAISERGGLNTEAFF. The genes are TRBV10-3 and TRBJ1-1; TRBD1 might be the D (6 bases). The germline CDR1 and CDR2 sequences are ENHRY and SYGVKD. Trimming cost V 2 bases and J 0 bases, with 10 bases left between them. CDR3 length: 15 amino acids.

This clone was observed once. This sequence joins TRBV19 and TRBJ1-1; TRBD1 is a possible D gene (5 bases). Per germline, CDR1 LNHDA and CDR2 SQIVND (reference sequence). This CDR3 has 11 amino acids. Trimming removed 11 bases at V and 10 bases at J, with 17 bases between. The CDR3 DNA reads TGTGCCTCTATCGGGGGTATGGGAGCTTTCTTT. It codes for CASIGGMGAFF.

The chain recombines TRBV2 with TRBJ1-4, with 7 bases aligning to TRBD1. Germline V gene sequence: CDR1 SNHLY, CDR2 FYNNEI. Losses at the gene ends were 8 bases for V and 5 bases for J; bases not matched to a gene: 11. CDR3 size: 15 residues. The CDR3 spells CASGQARVPNEKLFF. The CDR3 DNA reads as TGTGCCAGCGGACAGGCGCGGGTTCCAAATGAAAAACTGTTTTTT.

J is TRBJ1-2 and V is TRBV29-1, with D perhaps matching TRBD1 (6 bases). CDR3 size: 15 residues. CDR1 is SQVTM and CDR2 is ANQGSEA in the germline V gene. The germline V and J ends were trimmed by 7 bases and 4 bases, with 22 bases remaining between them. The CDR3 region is CSAAPPGANTYGYTF. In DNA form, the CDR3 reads TGCAGCGCCGCCCCCCCAGGGGCGAACACCTATGGCTACACCTTC.

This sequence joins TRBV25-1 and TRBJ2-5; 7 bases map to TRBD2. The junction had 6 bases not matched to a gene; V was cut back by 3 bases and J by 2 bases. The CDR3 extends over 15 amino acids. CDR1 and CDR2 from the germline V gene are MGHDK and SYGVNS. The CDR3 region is CASSEGLAAQETQYF. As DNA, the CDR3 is TGTGCCAGCAGTGAGGGGCTAGCGGCACAAGAGACCCAGTACTTC.

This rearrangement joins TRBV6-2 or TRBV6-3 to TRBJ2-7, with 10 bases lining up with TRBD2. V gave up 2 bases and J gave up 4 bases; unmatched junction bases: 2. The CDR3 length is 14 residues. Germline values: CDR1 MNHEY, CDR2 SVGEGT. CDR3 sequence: CASSYEAGGYEQYF. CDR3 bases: TGTGCCAGCAGTTACGAAGCGGGAGGGTACGAGCAGTACTTC.

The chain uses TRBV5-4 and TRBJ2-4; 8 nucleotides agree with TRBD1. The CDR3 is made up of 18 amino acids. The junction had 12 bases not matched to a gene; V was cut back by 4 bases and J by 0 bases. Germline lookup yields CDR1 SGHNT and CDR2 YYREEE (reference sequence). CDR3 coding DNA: TGTGCCAGCAGCCCGGACAGGGCCCCTCGAATAGCCAAAAACATTCAGTACTTC. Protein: CASSPDRAPRIAKNIQYF.

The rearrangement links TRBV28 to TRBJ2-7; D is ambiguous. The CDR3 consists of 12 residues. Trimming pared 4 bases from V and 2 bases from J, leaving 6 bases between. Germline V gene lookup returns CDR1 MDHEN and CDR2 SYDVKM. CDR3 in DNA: TGTGCCAGCAGTTATGGAACCTACGAGCAGTACTTC. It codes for CASSYGTYEQYF.

The CDR3 DNA sequence: TGTGCCAGCAGCCAAGGGGCAGGGGCTTTCTTT. Protein: CASSQGAGAFF. J is TRBJ1-1 and V is TRBV14; D might be TRBD1 (5 bases). The CDR3 is 11 amino acids. With 1 base removed from V and 11 bases from J, the gap between germline ends came to 8 bases. Germline-derived CDR1 and CDR2 are SGHDN and FVKESK.

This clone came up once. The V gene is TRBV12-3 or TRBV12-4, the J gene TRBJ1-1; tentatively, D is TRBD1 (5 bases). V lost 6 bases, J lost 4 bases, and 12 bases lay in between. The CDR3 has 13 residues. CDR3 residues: CASSLFGGTEAFF. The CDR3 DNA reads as TGTGCCAGCAGCCTCTTCGGGGGCACTGAAGCTTTCTTT.

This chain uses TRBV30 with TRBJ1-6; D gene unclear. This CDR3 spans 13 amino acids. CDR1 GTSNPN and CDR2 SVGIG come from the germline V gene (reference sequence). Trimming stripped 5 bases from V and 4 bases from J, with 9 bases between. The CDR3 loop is CAWGESYNSPLHF. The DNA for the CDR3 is TGTGCCTGGGGCGAATCTTATAATTCACCCCTCCACTTT.

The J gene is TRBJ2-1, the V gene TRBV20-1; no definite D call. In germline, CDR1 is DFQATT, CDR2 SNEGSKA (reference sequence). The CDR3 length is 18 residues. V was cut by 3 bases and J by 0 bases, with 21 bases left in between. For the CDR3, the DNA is TGCAGTGCTAGTGGGTTTAGGGTAGAGACCGACTCCTACAATGAGCAGTTCTTC. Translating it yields CSASGFRVETDSYNEQFF.

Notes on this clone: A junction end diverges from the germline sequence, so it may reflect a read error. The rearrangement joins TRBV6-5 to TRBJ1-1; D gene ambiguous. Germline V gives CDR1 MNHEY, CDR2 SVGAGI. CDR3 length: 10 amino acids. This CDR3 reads CAFGNNEAFF. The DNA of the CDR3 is TGTGCCTTCGGCAACAATGAAGCTTTCTTT.

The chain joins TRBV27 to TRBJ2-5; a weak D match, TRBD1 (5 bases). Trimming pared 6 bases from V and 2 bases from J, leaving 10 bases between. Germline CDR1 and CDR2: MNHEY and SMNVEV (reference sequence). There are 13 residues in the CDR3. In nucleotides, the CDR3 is TGTGCCAGCAGGGACAACACTCAAGAGACCCAGTACTTC. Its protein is CASRDNTQETQYF.

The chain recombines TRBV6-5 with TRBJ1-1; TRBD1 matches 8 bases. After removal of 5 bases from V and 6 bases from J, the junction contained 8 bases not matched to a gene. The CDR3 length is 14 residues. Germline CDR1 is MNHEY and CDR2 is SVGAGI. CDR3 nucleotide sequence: TGTGCCAGCAGTCTGGACAGGGAGAGGCCTGAAGCTTTCTTT. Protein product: CASSLDRERPEAFF.

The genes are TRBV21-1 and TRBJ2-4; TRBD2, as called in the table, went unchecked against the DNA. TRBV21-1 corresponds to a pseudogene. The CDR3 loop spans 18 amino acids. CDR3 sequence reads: CASSTEGRKQIAKNIQYF. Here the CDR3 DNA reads TGTGCCAGCAGCACTGAGGGCCGAAAGCAAATAGCCAAAAACATTCAGTACTTC.

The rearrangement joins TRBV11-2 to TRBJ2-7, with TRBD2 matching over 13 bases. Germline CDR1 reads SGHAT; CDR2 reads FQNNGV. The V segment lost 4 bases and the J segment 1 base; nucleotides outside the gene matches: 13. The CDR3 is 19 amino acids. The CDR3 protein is CASSSRLAGGATLSYEQYF. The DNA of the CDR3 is TGTGCCAGCAGCTCCCGACTAGCGGGAGGTGCCACCCTTTCCTACGAGCAGTACTTC.

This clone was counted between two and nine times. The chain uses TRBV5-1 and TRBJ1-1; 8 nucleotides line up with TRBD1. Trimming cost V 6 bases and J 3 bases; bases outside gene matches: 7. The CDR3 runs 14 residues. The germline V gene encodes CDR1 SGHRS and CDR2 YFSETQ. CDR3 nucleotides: TGCGCCAGCACCTTACAGGGGGGCGACACTGAAGCTTTCTTT. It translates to CASTLQGGDTEAFF.

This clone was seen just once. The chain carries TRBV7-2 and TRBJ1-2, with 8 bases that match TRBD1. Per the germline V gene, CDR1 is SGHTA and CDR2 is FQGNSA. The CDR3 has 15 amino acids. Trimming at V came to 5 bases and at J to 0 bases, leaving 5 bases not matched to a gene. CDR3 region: CASSPGQEANYGYTF. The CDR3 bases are TGTGCCAGCAGCCCGGGACAGGAAGCTAACTATGGCTACACCTTC.

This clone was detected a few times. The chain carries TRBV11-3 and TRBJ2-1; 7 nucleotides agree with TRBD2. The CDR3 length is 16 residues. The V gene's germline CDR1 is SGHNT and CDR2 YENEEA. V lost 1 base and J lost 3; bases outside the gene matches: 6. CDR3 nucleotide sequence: TGTGCCAGCAGCTTAGGCGGGAGCAATCGCTACAATGAGCAGTTCTTC. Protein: CASSLGGSNRYNEQFF.

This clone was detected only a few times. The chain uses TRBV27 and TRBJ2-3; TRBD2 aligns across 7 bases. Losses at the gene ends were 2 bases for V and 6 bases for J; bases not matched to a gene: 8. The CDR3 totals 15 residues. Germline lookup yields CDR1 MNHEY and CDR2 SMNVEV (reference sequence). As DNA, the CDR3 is TGTGCCAGCAGTTTAACCGGACTAGGGATTGATACGCAGTATTTT. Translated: CASSLTGLGIDTQYF.

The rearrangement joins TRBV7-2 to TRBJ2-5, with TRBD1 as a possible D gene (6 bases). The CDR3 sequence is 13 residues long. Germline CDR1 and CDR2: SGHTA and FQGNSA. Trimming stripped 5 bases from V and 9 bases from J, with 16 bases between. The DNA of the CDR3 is TGTGCCAGCAGCCTTGGACAGAGTGGGGCCCAGTACTTC. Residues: CASSLGQSGAQYF.